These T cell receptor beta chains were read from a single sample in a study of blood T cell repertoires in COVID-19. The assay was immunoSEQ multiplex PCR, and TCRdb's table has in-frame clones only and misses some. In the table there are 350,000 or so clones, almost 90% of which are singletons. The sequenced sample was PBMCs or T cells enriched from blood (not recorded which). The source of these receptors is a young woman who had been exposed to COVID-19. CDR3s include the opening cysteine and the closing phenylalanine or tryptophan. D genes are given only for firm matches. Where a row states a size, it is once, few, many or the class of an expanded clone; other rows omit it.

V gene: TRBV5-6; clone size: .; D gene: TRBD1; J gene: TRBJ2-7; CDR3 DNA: TGTGCCAGCAGCCTGGCGACAGGGCTCCACGAGCAGTACTTC; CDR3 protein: CASSLATGLHEQYF
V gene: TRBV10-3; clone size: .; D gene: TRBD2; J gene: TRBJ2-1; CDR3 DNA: TGTGCCACTGGGACTAGCGGGAGGGGTAATGAGCAGTTCTTC; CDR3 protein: CATGTSGRGNEQFF
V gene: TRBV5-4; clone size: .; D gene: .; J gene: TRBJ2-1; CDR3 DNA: TGTGCCAGCGGGGGGACAGTTTACTACAATGAGCAGTTCTTC; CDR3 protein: CASGGTVYYNEQFF
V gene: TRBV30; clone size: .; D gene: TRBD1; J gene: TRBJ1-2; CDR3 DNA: TGTGCCTGGAGGGATGCAGGGACAGCAGCTAACTATGGCTACACCTTC; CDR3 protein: CAWRDAGTAANYGYTF
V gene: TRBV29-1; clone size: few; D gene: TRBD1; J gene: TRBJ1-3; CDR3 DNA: TGCAGCGCCGCCGAGGGGACAGGGGGTTCCATATATTTT; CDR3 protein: CSAAEGTGGSIYF
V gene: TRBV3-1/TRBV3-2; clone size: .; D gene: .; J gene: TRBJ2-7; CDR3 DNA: TGTGCCAGCAGCCAAGTCCGACACTCCTACGAGCAGTACTTC; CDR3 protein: CASSQVRHSYEQYF
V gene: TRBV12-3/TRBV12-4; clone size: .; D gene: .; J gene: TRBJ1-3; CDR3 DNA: TGTGCCAGCAGACCTAGCTCTGGAAACACCATATATTTT; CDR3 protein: CASRPSSGNTIYF
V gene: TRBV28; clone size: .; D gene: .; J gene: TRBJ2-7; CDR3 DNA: TGTGCCAGCAGTCGGATCAGGGGTAGGCTAAGGAGATACGAGCAGTACTTC; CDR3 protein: CASSRIRGRLRRYEQYF
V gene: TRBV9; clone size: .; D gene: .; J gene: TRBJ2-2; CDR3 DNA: TGTGCCAGCAGCGTAGGTCTGGCATGGAACACCGGGGAGCTGTTTTTT; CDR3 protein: CASSVGLAWNTGELFF
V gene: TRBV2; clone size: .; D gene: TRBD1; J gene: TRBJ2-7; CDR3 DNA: TGTGCCAGCAGGGAGACAGGGTTTAGCTCCTACGAGCAGTACTTC; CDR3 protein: CASRETGFSSYEQYF
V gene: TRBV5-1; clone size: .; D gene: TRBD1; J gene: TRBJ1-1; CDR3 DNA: TGCGCCAGCAGCCCGGGGGGACAGGGTGCTTTCTTT; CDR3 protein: CASSPGGQGAFF
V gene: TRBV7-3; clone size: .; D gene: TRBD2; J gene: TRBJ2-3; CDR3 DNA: TGTGCCAGCAGCTTAATAGTATCGGGGGGTAGCACAGATACGCAGTATTTT; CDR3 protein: CASSLIVSGGSTDTQYF
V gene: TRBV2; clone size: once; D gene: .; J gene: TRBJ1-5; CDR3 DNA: TGTGCCAGCAGTTCGATCAAGCCGCCCCAGCATTTT; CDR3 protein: CASSSIKPPQHF
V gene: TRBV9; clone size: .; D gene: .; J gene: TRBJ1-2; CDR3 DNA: TGTGCCAGCAGCGTAGCATCCGGGGGTAGGATCCGTGGCTACACCTTC; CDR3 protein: CASSVASGGRIRGYTF
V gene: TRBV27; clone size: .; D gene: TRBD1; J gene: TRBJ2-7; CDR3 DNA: TGTGCCAGCAGGGCGGGACAGGGGGCTTCCTACGAGCAGTACTTC; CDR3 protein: CASRAGQGASYEQYF
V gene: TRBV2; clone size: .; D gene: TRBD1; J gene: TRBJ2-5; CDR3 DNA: TGTGCCAGCAGTCCAGCGACAGGGACGGAGACCCAGTACTTC; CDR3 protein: CASSPATGTETQYF
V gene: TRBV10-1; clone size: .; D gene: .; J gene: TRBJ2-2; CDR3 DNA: TGCGCCAGCAGTGAGCCTCCGGGTGGGGAGCTGTTTTTT; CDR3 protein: CASSEPPGGELFF
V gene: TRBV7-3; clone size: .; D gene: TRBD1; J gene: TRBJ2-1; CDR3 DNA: TGTGCCAGCAGCTCCCCCATCGGGACAGGGCCAAGCTCCTACAATGAGCAGTTCTTC; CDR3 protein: CASSSPIGTGPSSYNEQFF
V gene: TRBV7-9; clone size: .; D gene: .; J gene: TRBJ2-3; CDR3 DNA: TGTGCCAGCAGCTTTCCCCAGGGTTACGGAGATACGCAGTATTTT; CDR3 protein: CASSFPQGYGDTQYF
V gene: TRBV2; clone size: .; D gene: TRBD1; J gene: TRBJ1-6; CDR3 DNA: TGTGCCAGCAGTGAACAGGGGGCGGTCTATAATTCACCCCTCCACTTT; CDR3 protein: CASSEQGAVYNSPLHF
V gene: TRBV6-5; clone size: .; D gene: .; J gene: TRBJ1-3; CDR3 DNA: TGTGCCAGCAGCCAACAGGGTAACGGAAACACCATATATTTT; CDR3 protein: CASSQQGNGNTIYF
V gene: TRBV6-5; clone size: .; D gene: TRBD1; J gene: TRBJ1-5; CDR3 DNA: TGTGCCAGCAGCTGGACAGGAGGTTTTCAGCCCCAGCATTTT; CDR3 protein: CASSWTGGFQPQHF
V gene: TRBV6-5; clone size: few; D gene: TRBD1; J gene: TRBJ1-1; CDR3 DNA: TGTGCCAGCAGTAGACAGGGTAAAGCTTTCTTT; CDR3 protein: CASSRQGKAFF